The present T cell receptor (beta chain) was sequenced within a study of shared T cell receptors in the human thymus. Here immunoSEQ multiplex PCR was the method, and the copy in TCRdb shows in-frame clones only, minus some. The data contain about 380,000 clones, about 95% of them singletons. Germline V CDR1 and CDR2: SEHNR, FQNEAQ (reference sequence). Trimming shortened V by 5 bases and J by 13 bases, and 15 bases separated the two germline ends. The CDR3 runs to 12 residues. This receptor was obtained from a human donor. The chain couples TRBV7-9 to TRBJ2-1, with D uncertain. The sequenced sample consisted of thymocytes. The CDR3 protein is CASSQQESAQFF. The CDR3 DNA follows: TGTGCCAGCAGCCAGCAGGAATCGGCACAGTTCTTC.